This TCR beta chain was recovered during a study of Graves' ophthalmopathy and Graves' hyperthyroidism. Study-wide context: Investigators collected peripheral blood at initial diagnosis, before any treatment was given. General study results and limits: Blood also contained most of the expanded thyroid clonotypes above 0.001 frequency.

Using RNA transcripts, the TCR beta CDR3 regions were amplified. RT-PCR in the first round used HTBI primers; a second-round multiplex PCR followed. TCRdb passed the multiplex PCR reads through MiXCR, listing each CDR3 protein once. This sample carries hundreds of thousands of distinct CDR3 sequences, roughly 39% of them seen once, and the ten largest clones take more than 3%. This CDR3 spans 13 amino acids. Germline V gene sequence: CDR1 SGHRS, CDR2 YFSETQ. On this clonotype itself: No antigen is known for it. This may be a read error: a much more frequent sequence differs by one nucleotide.

Moderate-to-severe activity, CAS at least 3, NOSPECS at least 4 and duration under 3 months characterized donors with ophthalmopathy. The TCR comes from an adult man with Graves' ophthalmopathy. The material sequenced was peripheral blood. This chain connects TRBV5-1 to TRBJ1-1; a weak D match, TRBD1 (5 bases). The CDR3, as DNA: TGCGCCGGCAGCTTGGTAGGACAAACTGAAGCTTTCTTT. It codes for CAGSLVGQTEAFF.